The source of this T cell receptor beta chain is a study of blood T cell repertoires in COVID-19. Study context: COVID-19 samples collected from the United States, Italy and Spain covered acute and convalescent phases. In each case, the material was cDNA or gDNA derived from T cells, B-cell-depleted T cells, or PBMCs.

In the original processing: Estimates of nucleated cell counts were drawn from the amplification of reference gene primers. Produced via immunoSEQ multiplex PCR; TCRdb's table is partial and in-frame only. V and J calls and clone size follow that table, whereas D and trimming were derived from the DNA. The sample includes tens of thousands of clones, nearly 90% of them seen just once. The V end was cut by 1 base, the J end by 0 bases, with 9 bases between. The CDR3 has 15 residues. Looked up from germline, CDR1 is SEHNR and CDR2 is FQNEAQ (reference sequence). V usage is TRBV7-9 and J usage is TRBJ1-1, with D unresolved. The sample consisted of peripheral blood. This clonotype originated in a man older than 75 with acute or convalescent COVID-19. As DNA, the CDR3 is TGTGCCAGCAGCTTAGGGTTAGTTGTGAACACTGAAGCTTTCTTT. Translating it yields CASSLGLVVNTEAFF.